This TCR beta chain is from a study of blood T cell repertoires in COVID-19. Study-wide context: Acute-phase and convalescent COVID-19 samples originated in the United States, Italy and Spain. PBMCs, B-cell-depleted T cells, or T cells were the source of the cDNA or gDNA that made up the material.

In the authors' methods: Estimates of nucleated cell counts were drawn from the amplification of reference gene primers. The repertoire was sequenced with immunoSEQ multiplex PCR; TCRdb's copy has only in-frame clones and lacks some. That table is the source of V, J and clone size, and D and trimming were worked out from the DNA. The table lists tens of thousands of clones, 85% of them singletons. CDR3 size: 18 residues. J gave up 0 bases and V 3 bases, and 6 bases lay outside the gene matches. Germline V gives CDR1 LNHDA, CDR2 SQIVND (reference sequence). The source is a man aged 55 to 70 with acute or convalescent COVID-19. Sequencing was carried out using peripheral blood. The chain uses TRBV19 and TRBJ2-3, with 13 bases lining up with TRBD2. The CDR3 nucleotides read TGTGCCAGTAGTATTGGGACTAGCGGGATTCCTAGCACAGATACGCAGTATTTT. This translates into CASSIGTSGIPSTDTQYF. The whole variable domain, remainder taken from reference TRBV19 and TRBJ2-3, is DGGITQSPKYLFRKEGQNVTLSCEQNLNHDAMYWYRQDPGQGLRLIYYSQIVNDFQKGDIAEGYSVSREKKESFPLTVTSAQKNPTAFYLCASSIGTSGIPSTDTQYFGPGTRLTVL.